This T cell receptor (beta chain) was captured by sequencing in a study of cytomegalovirus exposure and HLA in healthy donors. Whole-study findings and limits: Indistinguishability led to the exclusion of some V segments, TRBV6-2 and TRBV6-3 included. Among the CMV-associated chains, three were confirmed in vitro as specific for CMV antigens.

The PCR used 60 Vbeta and 13 Jbeta primers. This table comes from immunoSEQ multiplex PCR, and its TCRdb copy is limited to in-frame clones, with some not included. The sample carries just over 150,000 clones, around 77% recorded once. This clone was seen a few times. Its antigen remains unidentified. Germline-derived CDR1 and CDR2 are SGHDN and FVKESK. This CDR3 spans 15 amino acids. V was trimmed by 0 bases and J by 2 bases, leaving 10 bases between them. Input material: PBMCs. The V and J genes are TRBV14 and TRBJ1-2; D not certain. The sequence was collected from a woman in her twenties or thirties in good health and CMV-seronegative. Here the CDR3 reads CASSQESGANYGYTF. Here the CDR3 DNA reads TGTGCCAGCAGCCAAGAGTCAGGCGCGAACTATGGCTACACCTTC.